This entry is about one T cell receptor (beta chain). This clone was found once. Its antigen is still unknown. No much larger clone exists at a distance of one base, and base qualities are not known. CD8 naive samples consisted of CD45RO-negative cells that were positively selected for CCR7, yielding a CD45RA+CCR7+ population without TemRA cells. The donors were healthy, HIV-negative adults who had no recently reported acute infections or vaccinations. Only Caucasian adults living in Nashville, Tennessee, USA were represented among the donors. Blood was collected by leukapheresis, and PBMCs were isolated by Ficoll-Histopaque density gradient centrifugation and then cryopreserved in liquid nitrogen vapor phase. Analytical flow cytometry was used to check the purity and quantity of every magnetically sorted T cell population. Genomic DNA was isolated from each sorted fraction and quantified by UV absorbance on a Nanodrop 2000c.

Relative to germline, V is 5 bases shorter and J is 4 bases shorter, with 14 bases between their ends. The CDR3, cysteine through phenylalanine, is 14 amino acids long. The kept DNA is CDR3 alone, 42 bases in frame from the first base. Based on the germline V gene (reference sequence), the CDR1 and CDR2 sequences are MNHEY and SMNVEV. Using the deep immunoSEQ assay, multiplex PCR amplified TCR CDR3 regions from genomic DNA. Extracted genomic DNA from each cell subset was spread evenly across all wells of several immunoSEQ 96-well plates, with each plate serving as a replicate. For sorted subsets, roughly 200 ng of genomic DNA, equivalent to some 30,000 T cell genomes, went into each replicate PCR. Purified libraries were measured with a Qubit 3.0 fluorometer, size-checked on a Bioanalyzer 2100, and measured again with the KAPA Library Quantification kit. Every immunoSEQ 96-well plate was sequenced on a separate single-read 150-cycle Illumina NextSeq 550 flow cell. The published analysis was carried out like this. The immunoSEQ output contained only junctional sequences without quality scores, so filtering could not match that applied to full-length reads. To assign V/J genes and CDR3, sequences were annotated against IMGT germline references using PyIR, a Python wrapper for IgBLAST v1.9. Reads were removed for weak V/J assignments (E-value above 1e-6), missing CDR3, stop codons, out-of-frame junctions, or ambiguous translated residues. V3J clonotypes were defined as sequences sharing the same inferred V gene, J gene, and CDR3 amino acid sequence. To compute the percentage overlap between repertoires, the number of shared unique clonotypes was divided by the size of the smaller repertoire. Richness of each repertoire was evaluated using RTK rarefaction, the Chao1 estimator, and Recon v2.1 estimates of unobserved clonotypes. Generation probabilities for all TCRbeta clonotypes obtained by the gDNA method from several donors were computed using OLGA. This immuneACCESS table, as held by TCRdb, lists in-frame sequences with V and J called but not all clones. Of the missing ones, under half trace to an unresolved V gene in checked studies; the others have no known cause. That table gives V, J and clone size, and the DNA gave D and trimming. Within this sample are around 600,000 clones, with 95% of them counted one time only. Over 0.1% of the sample goes to the ten largest clones.

The sample belongs to a study of shared clonotypes between healthy human individuals (dated by TCRdb to 2018 to 2021). Background for the entire study: A couple of women and a few men aged 18 to 49 years were included in the cohort. For each donor, CD4 naive and CD4 memory were each given three plates, CD8 naive was given two plates, and CD8 memory was given one plate. To estimate repertoire size and how much clonotypes are shared between individuals, the study performed deep sequencing of blood TCR repertoires from roughly five healthy adults. Different laboratories and diverse techniques were used to prepare libraries and sequence TCR repertoires, to increase sequencing depth and limit assay-specific biases. Between about 0.8 and 8.9 billion PBMCs per donor were obtained by leukapheresis.

On the study overall, not on this receptor specifically: Clonotypes shared by all four sorted-subset donors showed higher generation probabilities than non-shared clonotypes. Larger estimated clonotype richness was generally found for naive subsets than for memory subsets. Only blood was sampled, and tissue TCR repertoires likely differ from those in blood. Even with the large sequencing depth, rarefaction of the sorted-subset datasets indicated that sequencing was incomplete. Across four donors, around 5% of naive CD4, 3% to 4% of naive CD8, roughly 2.2% of memory CD4, and approximately 0.4% of memory CD8 clonotypes were shared. Based on pairwise subsampling, the degree of clonotype sharing among donors was expected to be affected by sequencing depth. Because the study included only a small number of donors, the genetic and exposure-history diversity represented was limited.

This receptor chain uses TRBV27 and TRBJ2-5; the D gene is perhaps TRBD2, from 6 matching bases. Sequenced material: naive CD8+ T cells sorted from blood. Reading the label with the study, this specimen's cell subset or site is: CD45RA+CCR7+. The TCR comes from a woman under 40 in good health. The CDR3 region reads CASSPSQGGETQYF. The sequenced DNA: TGTGCCAGCAGTCCAAGCCAGGGAGGAGAGACCCAGTACTTC.